The clone carrying this TCR beta chain was detected ten times or more. Its antigen is unidentified. Graves' hyperthyroidism was deemed stable absent ophthalmopathy progression within 18 months. This specimen comes from a study of T cells in Graves' hyperthyroidism and ophthalmopathy. General study results and limits: In the blood, most expanded thyroid clonotypes above 0.001 appeared as well.

Researchers amplified the TCR beta CDR3 regions from RNA transcripts. An initial round of RT-PCR targeting the TCR CDR3 relied on the HTBI primer set. TCRdb used MiXCR to reprocess the multiplex PCR reads, holding one entry per CDR3 protein. The repertoire has more than 500,000 distinct CDR3 sequences, 15% to 20% of them found once; the top ten carry over 3.5%. This CDR3 region has 11 residues. V gave up 8 bases and J gave up 5 bases, with 10 bases separating them. In germline, CDR1 is MDHEN, CDR2 SYDVKM. The chain links TRBV28 to TRBJ2-7; D is perhaps TRBD1 (6 bases). The sequencing input was blood. The clonotype was recovered from a woman aged 30 to 39 with Graves' hyperthyroidism. CDR3 in amino acids: CASQGIHEQYF. As DNA, the CDR3 is TGTGCCAGCCAGGGGATCCACGAGCAGTACTTC.